A single sample gave rise to the 2 T cell receptor beta chains below, sequenced in a study of T cells after yellow fever vaccination. TCRdb re-called the 5' RACE reads with MiXCR, one entry per CDR3 protein. Seen here are 250,000 to 300,000 distinct CDR3 sequences, about 5.2% observed once, and the top ten hold under 3.5%. The sequencing used CD4+ T cells sorted from PBMCs, collected on the day of the yellow fever booster vaccination. Receptor source: a man younger than 30 who received the YFV17D yellow fever vaccine.

The rearrangement joins TRBV21-1 to TRBJ2-4. TRBV21-1 is tagged as a pseudogene. CDR3 length: 11 residues. In DNA, the CDR3 is TGTGCAGGGTTAGCCAAAAACATTCAGTACTTC. It encodes CAGLAKNIQYF.

The table lists this clonotype with many counts. The gene calls are TRBV4-3 and TRBJ1-3; D uncertain. Germline CDR1 and CDR2: LGHNA and YSLEER. This CDR3 comprises 15 residues. Trimming removed 0 bases at V and 4 bases at J, with 10 bases between. CDR3 sequence (DNA): TGCGCCAGCAGCCAAGACGCCGGATCGGGAAACACCATATATTTT. It specifies CASSQDAGSGNTIYF.